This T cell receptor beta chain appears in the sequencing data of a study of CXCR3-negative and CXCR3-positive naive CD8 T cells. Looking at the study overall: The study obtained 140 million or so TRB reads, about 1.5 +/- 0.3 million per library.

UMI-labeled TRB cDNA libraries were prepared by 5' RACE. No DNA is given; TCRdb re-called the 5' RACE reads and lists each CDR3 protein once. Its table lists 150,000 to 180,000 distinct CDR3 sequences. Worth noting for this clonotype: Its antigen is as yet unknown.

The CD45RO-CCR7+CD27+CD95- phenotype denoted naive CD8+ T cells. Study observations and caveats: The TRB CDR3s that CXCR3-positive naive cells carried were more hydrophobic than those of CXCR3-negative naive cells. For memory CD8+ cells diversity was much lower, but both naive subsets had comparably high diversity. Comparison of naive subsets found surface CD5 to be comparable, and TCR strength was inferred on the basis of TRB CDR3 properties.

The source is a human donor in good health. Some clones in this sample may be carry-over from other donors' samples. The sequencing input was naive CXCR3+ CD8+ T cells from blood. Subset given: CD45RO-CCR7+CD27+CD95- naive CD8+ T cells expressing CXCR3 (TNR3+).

The CDR3 is CASSFGGPGPYGYTF. The rearrangement joins TRBV11-2 to TRBJ1-2; absent DNA, TCRdb's TRBD1 call cannot be checked. This CDR3 contains 15 residues. Germline V gene data show CDR1 as SGHAT and CDR2 as FQNNGV.